This T cell receptor (beta chain) was profiled in a study of CXCR3-negative and CXCR3-positive naive CD8 T cells. Study-wide points: The TRBV-TRBJ usage of naive CXCR3-negative and CXCR3-positive cells was similar, but that of memory cells differed. CXCR3-negative naive cells had less hydrophobic TRB CDR3s than did CXCR3-positive naive cells. Both naive subsets carried similar amounts of surface CD5, so TCR strength was inferred from TRB CDR3 properties. Both naive subsets had comparably high diversity; memory CD8+ cells much lower.

Sorting was done in triplicate for each CD8+ T cell subset (roughly 300,000 cells each). The CDR3 is 15 residues long. Germline lookup yields CDR1 MNHEY and CDR2 SMNVEV (reference sequence). The TRB cDNA libraries were prepared by 5' RACE with UMI labels. TCRdb re-called the 5' RACE reads; every CDR3 protein appears as one record, without DNA. The sample has around 84,000 distinct CDR3 sequences, and its top ten clones hold less than 0.85%. Of note for this clonotype: What it binds is not known.

Sequencing used naive CXCR3+ CD8+ T cells from blood. Regarding subset: CD45RO-CCR7+CD27+CD95- naive CD8+ T cells expressing CXCR3 (TNR3+). The clonotype comes from a human donor in good health. Some clones in this sample may be carry-over from other donors' samples. This chain connects TRBV27 to TRBJ1-6; absent DNA, TCRdb's TRBD1 call cannot be checked. The CDR3 sequence is CASSYTGTGDSPLHF.